Sequencing of this T cell receptor beta chain was carried out in a study of cytomegalovirus exposure and HLA in healthy donors. Study overall: As an earlier analysis found, around 170 million T cells yielded over 95 million unique TCR beta sequences. Study observations and caveats: Most of the CMV-associated TCR beta chains (in a later analysis) appeared to be HLA-restricted.

Comment on this clone: The target antigen is unknown.

Primers: 60 Vbeta forward and 13 Jbeta reverse. The data were produced by immunoSEQ multiplex PCR, yet TCRdb's version contains in-frame clones alone and is incomplete. The data contain some 100,000 clones, around 80% of them singletons. The CDR3 has 14 residues. Germline lookup yields CDR1 SGDLS and CDR2 YYNGEE. V was clipped by 4 bases and J by 4 bases; unmatched bases: 7. This TCR derives from a male donor in good health and CMV-seropositive. Sequencing used PBMCs. The V call is TRBV9, the J call TRBJ1-2; TRBD1 agrees at 7 bases. CDR3 region: CASSSDGTAYGYTF. CDR3 bases: TGTGCCAGCAGCTCGGACGGGACAGCCTATGGCTACACCTTC.